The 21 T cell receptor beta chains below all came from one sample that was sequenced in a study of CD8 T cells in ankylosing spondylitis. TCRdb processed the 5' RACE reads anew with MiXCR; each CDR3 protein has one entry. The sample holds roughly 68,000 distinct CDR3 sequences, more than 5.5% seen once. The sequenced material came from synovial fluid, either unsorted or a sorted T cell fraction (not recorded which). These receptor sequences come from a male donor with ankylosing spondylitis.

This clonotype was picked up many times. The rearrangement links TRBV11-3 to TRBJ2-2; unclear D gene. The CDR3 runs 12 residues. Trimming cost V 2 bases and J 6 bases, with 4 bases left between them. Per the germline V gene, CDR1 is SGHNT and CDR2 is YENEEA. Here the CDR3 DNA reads TGTGCCAGCAGCTTAACGGCCGGGGAGCTGTTTTTT. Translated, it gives CASSLTAGELFF.

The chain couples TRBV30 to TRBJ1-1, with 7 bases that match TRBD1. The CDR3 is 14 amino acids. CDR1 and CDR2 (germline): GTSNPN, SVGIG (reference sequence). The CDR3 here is CGIKAGQPNTEAFF. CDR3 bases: TGTGGAATTAAAGCGGGACAGCCGAACACTGAAGCTTTCTTT.

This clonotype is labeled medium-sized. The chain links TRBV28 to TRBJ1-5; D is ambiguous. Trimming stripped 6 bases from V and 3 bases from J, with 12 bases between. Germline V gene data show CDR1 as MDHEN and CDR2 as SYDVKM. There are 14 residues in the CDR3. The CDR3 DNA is TGTGCCAGCAGCCCCGGACCGCACAATCAGCCCCAGCATTTT. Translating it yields CASSPGPHNQPQHF.

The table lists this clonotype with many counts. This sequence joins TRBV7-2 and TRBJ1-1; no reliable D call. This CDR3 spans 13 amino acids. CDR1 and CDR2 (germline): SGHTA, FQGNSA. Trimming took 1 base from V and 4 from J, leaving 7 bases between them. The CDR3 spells CASSLGQATEAFF. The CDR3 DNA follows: TGTGCCAGCAGCTTAGGGCAGGCCACTGAAGCTTTCTTT.

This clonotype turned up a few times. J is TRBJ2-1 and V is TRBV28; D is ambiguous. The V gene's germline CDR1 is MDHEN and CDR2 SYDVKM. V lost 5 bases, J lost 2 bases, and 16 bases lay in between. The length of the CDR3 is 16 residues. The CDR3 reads CASSPPDDFTYNEQFF. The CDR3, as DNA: TGTGCCAGCAGTCCCCCCGACGACTTCACCTACAATGAGCAGTTCTTC.

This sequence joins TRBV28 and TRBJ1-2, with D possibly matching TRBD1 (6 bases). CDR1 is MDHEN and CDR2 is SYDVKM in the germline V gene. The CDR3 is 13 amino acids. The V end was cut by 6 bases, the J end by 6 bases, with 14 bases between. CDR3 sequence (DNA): TGTGCCAGCAGCCTATCCGGACAGAATGGCTACACCTTC. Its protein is CASSLSGQNGYTF.

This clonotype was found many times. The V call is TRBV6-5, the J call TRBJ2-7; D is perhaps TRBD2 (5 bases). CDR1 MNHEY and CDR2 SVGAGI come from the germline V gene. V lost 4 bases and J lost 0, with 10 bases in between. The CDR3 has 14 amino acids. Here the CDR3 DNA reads TGTGCCAGCAGTTTTCGGGGTCCCTCCTACGAGCAGTACTTC. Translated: CASSFRGPSYEQYF.

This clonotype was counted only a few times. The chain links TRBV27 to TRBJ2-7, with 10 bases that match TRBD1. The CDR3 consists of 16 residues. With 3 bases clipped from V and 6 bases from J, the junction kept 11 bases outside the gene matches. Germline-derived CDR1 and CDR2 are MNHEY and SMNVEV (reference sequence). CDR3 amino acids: CASSLWPGQGLGEQYF. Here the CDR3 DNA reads TGTGCCAGCAGTTTGTGGCCGGGACAGGGGTTAGGCGAGCAGTACTTC.

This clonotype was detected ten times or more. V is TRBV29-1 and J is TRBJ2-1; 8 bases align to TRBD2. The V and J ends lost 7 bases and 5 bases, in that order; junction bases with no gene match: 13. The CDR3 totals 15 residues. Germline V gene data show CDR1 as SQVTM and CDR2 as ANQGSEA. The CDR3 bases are TGCAGCGCTGTACTCTTTGCGGGAGGAAACAATGAGCAGTTCTTC. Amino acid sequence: CSAVLFAGGNNEQFF.

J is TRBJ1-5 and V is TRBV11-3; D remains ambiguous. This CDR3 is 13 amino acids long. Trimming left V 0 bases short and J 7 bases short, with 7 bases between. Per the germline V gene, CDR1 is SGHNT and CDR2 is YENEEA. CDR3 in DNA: TGTGCCAGCAGCTTAGATTATAAACAGCCCCAGCATTTT. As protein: CASSLDYKQPQHF.

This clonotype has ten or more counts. CDR3 sequence reads: CASSYGGRQYF. CDR3 bases: TGTGCCAGCAGTTACGGGGGAAGGCAGTACTTC. V and J are TRBV6-5 and TRBJ2-7, with D perhaps given as TRBD1 or TRBD2 (5 bases each). From germline, CDR1 is MNHEY and CDR2 SVGAGI. Trimming removed 2 bases at V and 9 bases at J, with 8 bases between. The CDR3 totals 11 residues.

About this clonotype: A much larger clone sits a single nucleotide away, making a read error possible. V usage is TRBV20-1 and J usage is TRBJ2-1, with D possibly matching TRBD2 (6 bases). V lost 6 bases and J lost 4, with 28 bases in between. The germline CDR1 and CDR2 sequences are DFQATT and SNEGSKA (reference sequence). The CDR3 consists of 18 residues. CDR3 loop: CSAQKLGSGAGYYNEQFF. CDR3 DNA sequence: TGCAGTGCCCAGAAACTGGGCTCAGGAGCGGGCTATTACAATGAGCAGTTCTTC.

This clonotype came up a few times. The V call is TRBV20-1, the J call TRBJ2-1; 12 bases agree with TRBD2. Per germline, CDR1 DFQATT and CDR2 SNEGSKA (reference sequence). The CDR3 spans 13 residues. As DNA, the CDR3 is TGCAGCGCTGGACTAGCGGGGCTGGAGGAGCAGTTCTTC. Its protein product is CSAGLAGLEEQFF.

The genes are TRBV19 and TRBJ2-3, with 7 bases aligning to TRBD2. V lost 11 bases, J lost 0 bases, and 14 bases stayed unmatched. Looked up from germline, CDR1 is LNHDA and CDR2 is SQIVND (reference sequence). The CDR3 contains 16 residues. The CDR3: CAVPSGALPSTDTQYF. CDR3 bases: TGTGCCGTCCCCAGCGGGGCACTCCCTAGCACAGATACGCAGTATTTT. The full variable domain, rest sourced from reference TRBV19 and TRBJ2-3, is DGGITQSPKYLFRKEGQNVTLSCEQNLNHDAMYWYRQDPGQGLRLIYYSQIVNDFQKGDIAEGYSVSREKKESFPLTVTSAQKNPTAFYLCAVPSGALPSTDTQYFGPGTRLTVL.

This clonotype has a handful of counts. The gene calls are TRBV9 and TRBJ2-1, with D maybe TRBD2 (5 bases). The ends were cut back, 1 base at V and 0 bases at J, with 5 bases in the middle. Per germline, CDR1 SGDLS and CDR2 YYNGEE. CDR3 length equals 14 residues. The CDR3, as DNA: TGTGCCAGCAGCGTAAGCGGCTCCTACAATGAGCAGTTCTTC. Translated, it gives CASSVSGSYNEQFF.

The DNA for the CDR3 is TGTGCCACCCGGGAGGCTACTAACACCGGGGAGCTGTTTTTT. It specifies CATREATNTGELFF. The chain links TRBV28 to TRBJ2-2; 7 bases fit TRBD2. The V segment lost 10 bases and the J segment 2 bases; nucleotides outside the gene matches: 7. The germline gives CDR1 MDHEN, CDR2 SYDVKM. The CDR3 has 14 residues.

CDR3 coding DNA: TGTGCCAGCAGGAAGCGGGGGCGCATCACTGAAGCTTTCTTT. Its protein product is CASRKRGRITEAFF. The V gene is TRBV28, the J gene TRBJ1-1; a possible D gene is TRBD1 (6 bases). The CDR3 contains 14 residues. Trimming removed 6 bases from V and 4 bases from J, with 15 bases in between. Germline-derived CDR1 and CDR2 are MDHEN and SYDVKM.

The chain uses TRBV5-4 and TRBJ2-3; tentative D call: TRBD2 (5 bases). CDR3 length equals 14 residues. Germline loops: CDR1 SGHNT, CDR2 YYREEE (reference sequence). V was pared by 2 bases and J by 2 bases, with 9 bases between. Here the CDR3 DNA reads TGTGCCAGCAGCTTTGGAGGCCTCACAGATACGCAGTATTTT. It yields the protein CASSFGGLTDTQYF.

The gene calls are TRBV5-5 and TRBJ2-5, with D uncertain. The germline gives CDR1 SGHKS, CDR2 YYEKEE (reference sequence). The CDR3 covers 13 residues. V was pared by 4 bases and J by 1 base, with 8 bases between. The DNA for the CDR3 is TGTGCCAGCAGCCCCGACACCCAAGAGACCCAGTACTTC. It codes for CASSPDTQETQYF.

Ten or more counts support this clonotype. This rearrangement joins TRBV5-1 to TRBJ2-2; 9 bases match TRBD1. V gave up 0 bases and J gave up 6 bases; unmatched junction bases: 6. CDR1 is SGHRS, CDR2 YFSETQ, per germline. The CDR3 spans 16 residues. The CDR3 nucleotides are TGCGCCAGCAGCTTGGTGGACAGGGGTAACGCCGGGGAGCTGTTTTTT. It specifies CASSLVDRGNAGELFF.

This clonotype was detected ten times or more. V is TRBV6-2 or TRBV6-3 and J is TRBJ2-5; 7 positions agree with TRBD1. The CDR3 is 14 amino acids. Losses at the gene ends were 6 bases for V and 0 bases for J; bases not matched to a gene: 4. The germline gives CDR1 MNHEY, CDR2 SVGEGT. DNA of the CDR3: TGTGCCAGCAGATGGGGACAGAACCAAGAGACCCAGTACTTC. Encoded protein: CASRWGQNQETQYF.